The sequence of this T cell receptor beta chain was determined in a study of Graves' ophthalmopathy and Graves' hyperthyroidism. Study-level background: At the time of initial diagnosis and before any treatment, peripheral blood was collected.

As regards this clonotype: The antigen remains unidentified. A much larger clonotype is one base distant, so this may be a read error.

Whole-study results and caveats: The model predicted ophthalmopathy progression with roughly 70% sensitivity and around 72% specificity.

Calling hyperthyroidism stable required that no ophthalmopathy show up within 18 months of follow-up. PBMCs had their origin in fresh peripheral blood (approximately 9.9 ml). TCR beta CDR3 amplification used RNA transcripts. First-round RT-PCR relied on HTBI primers, and a second-round multiplex PCR came next. One entry per CDR3 protein, called by TCRdb with MiXCR from the multiplex PCR reads. The sample has more than 300,000 distinct CDR3 sequences, 15% seen once. V was pared by 4 bases and J by 6 bases, with 12 bases between. The CDR3 runs to 13 residues. Sequences were obtained from peripheral blood. The source of this sequence is a woman in her late teens or twenties with stable Graves' hyperthyroidism. V and J are TRBV12-3 or TRBV12-4 and TRBJ1-2, with D perhaps matching TRBD1 (5 bases). This chain's CDR3 is CASSSAGYHGYTF. The CDR3 DNA follows: TGTGCCAGCAGTTCGGCAGGGTACCATGGCTACACCTTC.